The 3 T cell receptor beta chains below come from one sample, sequenced in a study of spatial heterogeneity in lung cancer. Study-wide results and caveats: Tracking of tumor mutation counts was seen in expanded intratumoral alpha and beta TCR counts.

The time point denotes: sample taken at primary tumor resection. In TCRdb, the 5' RACE reads were re-called with MiXCR into one record per CDR3 protein. The data contain about 3,000 distinct CDR3 sequences, 5% to 7% of them singletons. These receptors lack a known antigen. This sample comprised lung tumor tissue, obtained at surgery. Source of these receptors: a male donor with early-stage non-small cell lung cancer.

By sample fraction, this clonotype is medium-sized. Because the library targeted alpha chains, this beta chain is an off-target read whose size means little. This chain uses TRBV7-2 with TRBJ2-5; 8 bases agree with TRBD2. This CDR3 has 15 amino acids. The germline gives CDR1 SGHTA, CDR2 FQGNSA. V lost 2 bases, J lost 2 bases, and 4 bases stayed unmatched. The CDR3 is CASSLSPSGQETQYF. CDR3 nucleotides: TGTGCCAGCAGCTTATCGCCTAGCGGGCAAGAGACCCAGTACTTC.

By share, this clonotype counts as medium-sized (0.01 to 0.1%). This beta chain turned up in a library designed for alpha chains; as an off-target read, its abundance says little. The chain uses TRBV7-2 and TRBJ2-1, with 8 bases fitting TRBD2. The CDR3 length is 13 residues. J gave up 9 bases and V 5 bases, and 6 bases lay outside the gene matches. CDR1 is SGHTA, CDR2 FQGNSA, per germline. CDR3 sequence: CASSPEAGGEQFF. The CDR3 nucleotides read TGTGCCAGCAGCCCCGAGGCGGGAGGTGAGCAGTTCTTC.

By frequency in the sample, this clonotype is medium-sized (0.01 to 0.1%). Because the library targeted alpha chains, this beta chain is an off-target read whose size means little. The chain joins TRBV18 to TRBJ2-5; 7 nucleotides agree with TRBD2. CDR1 KGHSH and CDR2 LQKENI come from the germline V gene. V was pared by 0 bases and J by 5 bases, with 3 bases of the junction left unmatched. This CDR3 has 14 amino acids. The CDR3 bases are TGTGCCAGCTCACCACCTAGCGGGTCGGAGACCCAGTACTTC. Translation gives CASSPPSGSETQYF.